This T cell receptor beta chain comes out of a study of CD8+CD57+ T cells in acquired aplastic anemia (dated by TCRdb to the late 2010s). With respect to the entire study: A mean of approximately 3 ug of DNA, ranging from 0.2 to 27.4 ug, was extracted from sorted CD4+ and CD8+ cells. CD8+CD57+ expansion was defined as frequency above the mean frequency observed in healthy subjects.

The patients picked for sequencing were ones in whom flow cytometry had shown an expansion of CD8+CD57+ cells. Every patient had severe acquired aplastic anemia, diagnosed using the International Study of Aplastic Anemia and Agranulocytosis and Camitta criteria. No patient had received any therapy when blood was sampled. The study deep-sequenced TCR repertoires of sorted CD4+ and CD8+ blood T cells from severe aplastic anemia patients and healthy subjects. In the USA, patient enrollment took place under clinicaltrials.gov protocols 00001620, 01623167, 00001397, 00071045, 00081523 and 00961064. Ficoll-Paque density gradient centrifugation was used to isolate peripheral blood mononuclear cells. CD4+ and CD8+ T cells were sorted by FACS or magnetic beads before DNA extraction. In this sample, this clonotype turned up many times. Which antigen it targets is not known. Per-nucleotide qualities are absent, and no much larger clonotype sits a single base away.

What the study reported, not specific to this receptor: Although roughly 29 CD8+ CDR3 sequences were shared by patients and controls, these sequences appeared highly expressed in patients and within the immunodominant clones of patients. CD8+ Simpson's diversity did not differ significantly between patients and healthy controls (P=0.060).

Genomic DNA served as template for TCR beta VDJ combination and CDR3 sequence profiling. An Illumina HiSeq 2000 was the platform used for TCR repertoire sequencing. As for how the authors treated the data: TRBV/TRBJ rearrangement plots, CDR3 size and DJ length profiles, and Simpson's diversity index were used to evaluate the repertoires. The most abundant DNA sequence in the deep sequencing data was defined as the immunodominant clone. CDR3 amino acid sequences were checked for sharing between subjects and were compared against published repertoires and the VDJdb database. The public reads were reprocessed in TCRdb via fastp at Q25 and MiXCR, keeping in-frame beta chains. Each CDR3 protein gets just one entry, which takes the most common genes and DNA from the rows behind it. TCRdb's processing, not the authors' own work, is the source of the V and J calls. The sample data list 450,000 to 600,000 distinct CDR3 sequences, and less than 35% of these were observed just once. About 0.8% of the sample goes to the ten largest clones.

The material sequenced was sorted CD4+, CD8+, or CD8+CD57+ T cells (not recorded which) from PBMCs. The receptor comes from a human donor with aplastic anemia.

The CDR3 loop reads CASSRGGADTQYF. The nucleotide sequence is given as TGTGCCAGCAGCCGAGGGGGGGCAGATACGCAGTATTTT. In this chain, TRBV7-2 is recombined with TRBJ2-3; perhaps TRBD2 is the D gene, with 7 bases matching. The CDR3 starts with the cysteine, ends with the phenylalanine, and has 13 residues. Kept here is only the CDR3 DNA, which spans 39 bases and is read in frame from base 1. Cut back by 5 bases and 4 bases, the V and J ends lie 10 bases apart. According to the germline V gene, CDR1 reads SGHTA and CDR2 reads FQGNSA.